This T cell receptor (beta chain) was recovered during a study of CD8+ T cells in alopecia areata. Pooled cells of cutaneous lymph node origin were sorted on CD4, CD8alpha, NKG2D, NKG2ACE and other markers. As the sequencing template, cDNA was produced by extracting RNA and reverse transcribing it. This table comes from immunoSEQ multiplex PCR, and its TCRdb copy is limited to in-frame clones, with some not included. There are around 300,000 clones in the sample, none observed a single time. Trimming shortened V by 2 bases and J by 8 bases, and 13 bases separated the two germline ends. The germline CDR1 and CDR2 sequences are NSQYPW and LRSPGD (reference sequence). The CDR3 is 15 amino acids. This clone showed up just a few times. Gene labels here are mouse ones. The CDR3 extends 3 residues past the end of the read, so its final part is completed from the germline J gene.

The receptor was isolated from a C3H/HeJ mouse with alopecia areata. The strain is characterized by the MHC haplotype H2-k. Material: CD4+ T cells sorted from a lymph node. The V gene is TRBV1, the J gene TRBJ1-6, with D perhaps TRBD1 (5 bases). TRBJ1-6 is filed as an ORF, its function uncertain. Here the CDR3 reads CTCSANTGWDSPLYF. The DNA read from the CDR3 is TGCACCTGCAGTGCAAACACAGGTTGGGATTCGCCC.